Below are 23 T cell receptor beta chains sequenced from a single sample in a study of OX40 agonist ivuxolimab in advanced cancers. Generated by immunoSEQ multiplex PCR, the TCRdb table keeps only in-frame clones and is missing some. The profile shows tens of thousands of clones, 80% to 90% of them singletons. The material was CD4+ or CD8+ T cells sorted from blood, obtained in a trial of the OX40 agonist ivuxolimab. The receptor set was obtained from an adult with an advanced solid tumor such as melanoma, head and neck, liver or kidney cancer.

The gene calls are TRBV27 and TRBJ2-7, with 8 bases matching TRBD2. The ends lost 2 bases at V and 1 base at J; junction bases unmatched: 7. The CDR3 consists of 16 residues. Germline V gives CDR1 MNHEY, CDR2 SMNVEV (reference sequence). CDR3 DNA: TGTGCCAGCAGTTTAGAGGCGGGGGGCAGATCCTACGAGCAGTACTTC. Translation gives CASSLEAGGRSYEQYF.

The V gene is TRBV11-2, the J gene TRBJ2-7, with 8 bases lining up with TRBD1. V was clipped by 4 bases and J by 2 bases; unmatched bases: 4. The CDR3 runs 14 residues. Germline assignment: CDR1 SGHAT and CDR2 FQNNGV. The CDR3 region has the DNA TGTGCCAGCAGCTCCGACAGGGGAGCCTACGAGCAGTACTTC. The encoded protein is CASSSDRGAYEQYF.

The CDR3 DNA reads TGTGCCAGCAGTTTTGTGGGGGGAATAGTAGAGACCCAGTACTTC. Translating gives CASSFVGGIVETQYF. The chain couples TRBV27 to TRBJ2-5; D might be TRBD2 (6 bases). V was shortened by 3 bases and J by 4 bases, with 15 bases between the two germline ends. CDR1 and CDR2 from the germline V gene are MNHEY and SMNVEV (reference sequence). The CDR3 loop spans 15 amino acids.

CDR3 bases: TGTGCCAGCAGCACCCAGCGGTTTAGCACAGATACGCAGTATTTT. Translating gives CASSTQRFSTDTQYF. The rearrangement joins TRBV7-9 to TRBJ2-3, with D possibly TRBD2 on 5 matching bases. CDR1 is SEHNR, CDR2 FQNEAQ, per germline (reference sequence). V lost 5 bases to trimming and J lost 0 bases, with 12 bases between them. This CDR3 is built from 15 residues.

The rearrangement links TRBV28 to TRBJ2-5, with TRBD2 matching over 9 bases. The CDR3 length is 18 residues. The V gene end was trimmed by 2 bases and the J gene end by 2 bases; junction bases not matched to a gene: 12. CDR1 and CDR2 (germline): MDHEN, SYDVKM. CDR3 region: CASSLGLAGDRGQETQYF. DNA of the CDR3: TGTGCCAGCAGTTTAGGGTTAGCGGGAGATAGGGGTCAAGAGACCCAGTACTTC.

V is TRBV10-3 and J is TRBJ2-7; 10 bases map to TRBD2. Germline V gene data show CDR1 as ENHRY and CDR2 as SYGVKD. Losses at the gene ends were 11 bases for V and 4 bases for J; bases not matched to a gene: 14. The CDR3 runs 15 residues. CDR3 in DNA: TGTGCCTCCTGGGGGGCTAGCGGGAGTGATTACGAGCAGTACTTC. Its protein product is CASWGASGSDYEQYF.

The V and J genes are TRBV18 and TRBJ2-7, with TRBD1 as a possible D gene (8 bases). Trimming cost V 4 bases and J 3 bases, with 22 bases left between them. The CDR3 is 17 residues long. In germline, CDR1 is KGHSH, CDR2 LQKENI. CDR3 in amino acids: CASSRGGEGTGGYEQYF. CDR3 DNA sequence: TGTGCCAGCTCACGGGGGGGCGAGGGGACAGGAGGCTACGAGCAGTACTTC.

The chain uses TRBV18 and TRBJ2-5; 8 bases fit TRBD1. Germline V gives CDR1 KGHSH, CDR2 LQKENI. Trimming cost V 3 bases and J 4 bases; bases outside gene matches: 10. The CDR3 extends over 16 amino acids. CDR3 protein: CASSPSTGGTGETQYF. CDR3 in DNA: TGTGCCAGCTCACCTAGTACCGGCGGGACAGGAGAGACCCAGTACTTC. Supplemented by reference TRBV18 and TRBJ2-5, the full variable domain reads NAGVMQNPRHLVRRRGQEARLRCSPMKGHSHVYWYRQLPEEGLKFMVYLQKENIIDESGMPKERFSAEFPKEGPSILRIQQVVRGDSAAYFCASSPSTGGTGETQYFGPGTRLLVL.

The chain recombines TRBV20-1 with TRBJ2-3, with no clear D. V was pared by 5 bases and J by 0 bases, with 3 bases between. Germline lookup yields CDR1 DFQATT and CDR2 SNEGSKA (reference sequence). The CDR3 sequence is 11 residues long. Here the CDR3 reads CSAPSTDTQYF. Written as DNA, the CDR3 is TGCAGTGCTCCAAGCACAGATACGCAGTATTTT.

V usage is TRBV5-4 and J usage is TRBJ1-4, with unresolved D. V lost 3 bases, J lost 0 bases, and 6 bases lay in between. The CDR3 length is 14 residues. Germline V gene data show CDR1 as SGHNT and CDR2 as YYREEE (reference sequence). The CDR3 DNA sequence: TGTGCCAGCAGCTATCAAGCAACTAATGAAAAACTGTTTTTT. The encoded protein is CASSYQATNEKLFF.

This clone was counted once. The chain joins TRBV2 to TRBJ2-2; maybe TRBD1 (6 bases). From germline, CDR1 is SNHLY and CDR2 FYNNEI. CDR3 size: 14 residues. Trimming left V 5 bases short and J 0 bases short, with 7 bases between. CDR3 DNA sequence: TGTGCCAGCAGTAGACAGGCGAACACCGGGGAGCTGTTTTTT. Translating gives CASSRQANTGELFF.

This rearrangement joins TRBV30 to TRBJ2-1, with TRBD2 matching over 10 bases. Losses at the gene ends were 3 bases for V and 2 bases for J; bases not matched to a gene: 4. CDR3 length: 15 amino acids. The germline CDR1 and CDR2 sequences are GTSNPN and SVGIG (reference sequence). CDR3 DNA sequence: TGTGCCTGGAGCGGACTAGCGGCTCCCTACAATGAGCAGTTCTTC. This translates into CAWSGLAAPYNEQFF.

The chain is built from TRBV10-3 and TRBJ1-1, with D maybe TRBD1 (6 bases). The CDR3 contains 12 residues. Germline V CDR1 and CDR2: ENHRY, SYGVKD. CDR3 DNA: TGTGTCGCGGGGGGGCCAGGCACTGAAGCTTTCTTT. This sequence encodes CVAGGPGTEAFF.

The J gene is TRBJ1-4, the V gene TRBV19; D may be TRBD1 (6 bases). The CDR3 contains 15 residues. Germline V lookup: CDR1 LNHDA, CDR2 SQIVND (reference sequence). Between the trimmed V and J ends, which lost 5 bases and 3 bases, there was a span of 13 bases. The CDR3 protein is CASSLHGQSNEKLFF. The CDR3 coding sequence is TGTGCCAGTAGTTTACACGGACAGTCTAATGAAAAACTGTTTTTT.

The genes are TRBV4-2 and TRBJ1-1, with TRBD1 matching over 7 bases. J gave up 0 bases and V 4 bases, and 5 bases lay outside the gene matches. Germline CDR1 LGHNA, CDR2 YNFKEQ. This CDR3 has 15 amino acids. The CDR3 here is CASSPSQGMNTEAFF. The DNA for the CDR3 is TGTGCCAGCAGCCCTTCACAGGGGATGAACACTGAAGCTTTCTTT.

This chain links TRBV18 with TRBJ1-1; tentatively, D is TRBD1 (6 bases). Trimming pared 3 bases from V and 1 base from J, leaving 15 bases between. The length of the CDR3 is 16 residues. Germline CDR1 KGHSH, CDR2 LQKENI. CDR3 in amino acids: CASSPFSGERNTEAFF. The CDR3 bases are TGTGCCAGCTCACCCTTCTCAGGGGAGAGGAACACTGAAGCTTTCTTT.

V and J are TRBV2 and TRBJ2-1; TRBD2 aligns across 12 bases. CDR1 and CDR2 (germline): SNHLY, FYNNEI. The V segment lost 6 bases and the J segment 6 bases; nucleotides outside the gene matches: 6. This CDR3 region has 15 residues. CDR3 nucleotide sequence: TGTGCCAGCAGCAAGACTAGCGGGGGTTCCAATGAGCAGTTCTTC. Its translation: CASSKTSGGSNEQFF.

The genes are TRBV5-4 and TRBJ2-3; D uncertain. The germline V gene has CDR1 SGHNT and CDR2 YYREEE (reference sequence). The V end lost 0 bases, the J end lost 0 bases, and 8 bases lay between the germline ends. CDR3 size: 15 residues. Here the CDR3 DNA reads TGTGCCAGCAGCTTGGCGGGTGGGAGCACAGATACGCAGTATTTT. Its protein is CASSLAGGSTDTQYF.

The chain has TRBV6-1 and TRBJ1-5; D gene uncertain. Per the germline V gene, CDR1 is MNHNS and CDR2 is SASEGT. This CDR3 is built from 14 residues. The V end lost 4 bases, the J end lost 0 bases, and 7 bases lay between the germline ends. The CDR3 nucleotides are TGTGCCAGCAGTGGAGGTTATAGCAATCAGCCCCAGCATTTT. This gives the protein CASSGGYSNQPQHF.

The J gene is TRBJ1-2, the V gene TRBV7-3, with 8 bases matching TRBD1. The V gene's germline CDR1 is SGHTA and CDR2 FQGTGA. V trimming: 1 base; J trimming: 7 bases; junction bases outside the gene matches: 8. CDR3 length: 15 amino acids. The CDR3: CASSLKAGGPLGYTF. DNA of the CDR3: TGTGCCAGCAGCTTAAAGGCAGGGGGCCCCCTTGGCTACACCTTC.

This clone has just a few counts. J is TRBJ2-7 and V is TRBV15; D is perhaps TRBD1 (6 bases). CDR1 and CDR2 (germline): LNHNV, YYDKDF (reference sequence). Trimming removed 0 bases from V and 3 bases from J, with 15 bases in between. The CDR3 is 16 residues long. The CDR3 coding sequence is TGTGCCACCAGCAGAGAATTGGCAGGGGCCAGCTACGAGCAGTACTTC. This codes for CATSRELAGASYEQYF.

CDR3 protein: CASSPSGSGTYEQYF. The CDR3 nucleotides read TGTGCCAGCAGCCCAAGCGGCAGCGGAACCTACGAGCAGTACTTC. This chain connects TRBV13 to TRBJ2-7; a possible D gene is TRBD2 (5 bases). Germline loops: CDR1 PRHDT, CDR2 FYEKMQ (reference sequence). Trimming shortened V by 5 bases and J by 2 bases, and 16 bases separated the two germline ends. The CDR3 has 15 amino acids.

The chain is built from TRBV7-2 and TRBJ2-2; D ambiguous. Per germline, CDR1 SGHTA and CDR2 FQGNSA. CDR3 length: 15 amino acids. V was pared by 1 base and J by 6 bases, with 12 bases between. For the CDR3, the DNA is TGTGCCAGCAGCTTAGGTGGCCTGGGGTCCGGGGAGCTGTTTTTT. Protein: CASSLGGLGSGELFF.